A selection of T cell receptor beta chains follows, all from one sample in a study of blood T cell repertoires in COVID-19. The method was immunoSEQ multiplex PCR; TCRdb's version includes in-frame clones alone and lacks a portion of them. In the table there are 300,000 to 450,000 clones, 81% of which are singletons. Sequencing was done on a sample of peripheral blood. Source of these receptors: a human donor with acute or convalescent COVID-19. The donor label of this sample is uncertain. CDR3s leave out the opening cysteine and the closing phenylalanine or tryptophan. The order of the fields is J gene, V gene, CDR3 protein.

>TRBJ1-1|TRBV11-2
ASSLAVEAF
>TRBJ1-4|TRBV6-5
ASSRQAKAEKLF
>TRBJ1-6|TRBV30
AWRRQGGGDSPLH
>TRBJ1-5|TRBV7-9
ASSLDGSGHQPQH
>TRBJ2-7|TRBV5-4
ASSVTGASVNEQY
>TRBJ1-1|TRBV19
ASSIMVGQGEAF
>TRBJ2-1|TRBV10-3
AISEGLAGVNEQF
>TRBJ1-6|TRBV5-4
ASSLASNSPLH
>TRBJ2-1|TRBV9
ASSVGDRGSYNEQF
>TRBJ1-5|TRBV7-2
ASSLRNSNQPQH
>TRBJ2-4|TRBV18
ASSPGTSHNIQY
>TRBJ2-3|TRBV5-8
ASSFWTVSTDTQY
>TRBJ2-1|TRBV11-2
ASSLYRSSYNEQF
>TRBJ1-4|TRBV18
ASSPRINEKLF
>TRBJ1-3|TRBV5-1
ASSLGGTGGFAIY
>TRBJ2-1|TRBV7-9
ASSLEGLAVSYEQF
>TRBJ1-2|TRBV11-2
ASSTDSYGYT
>TRBJ2-5|TRBV18
ASSSTQGLQETQY
>TRBJ2-2|TRBV7-7
ASRDGQGIYTGELF
>TRBJ2-5|TRBV29-1
SVGHTSKETQY
>TRBJ1-6|TRBV15
ATSRTTGENSPLH
>TRBJ2-3|TRBV7-2
ASSTGGGLTDTQY
>TRBJ2-1|TRBV7-9
ASSLGLYNEQF
>TRBJ1-2|TRBV28
ASSLAGGNYGYT
>TRBJ1-5|TRBV6-1
ASSEPDRVQPQH
>TRBJ2-2|TRBV27
ASSPRRGGTGELF
>TRBJ2-7|TRBV3-1/TRBV3-2
ASSQGTGAYEQY
>TRBJ1-4|TRBV4-2
ASSQGTAATNEKLF
>TRBJ1-3|TRBV3-1/TRBV3-2
ASSPRARTKTISRNTIY
>TRBJ1-2|TRBV12-3/TRBV12-4
ASRQGYYGYT
>TRBJ1-1|TRBV19
ASRREGGRTYTEAF
>TRBJ1-1|TRBV7-2
ASSPIPGGREAF
>TRBJ1-1|TRBV27
ASSPNRRNTEAF
>TRBJ2-7|TRBV2
ASSVVGGQGYEQY
>TRBJ2-7|TRBV19
ASSLGTGGTPYEQY
>TRBJ2-3|TRBV14
ASSRTGTSTDTQY
>TRBJ1-5|TRBV18
ASSPQGFLGPNQPQH
>TRBJ2-4|TRBV7-9
ASSLLAARNIQY
>TRBJ1-1|TRBV13
ASSLGGTQGARSLGAEAF
>TRBJ1-2|TRBV6-1
ASSEAWQATFNYGYT
>TRBJ2-7|TRBV7-2
ASSFSPVPVQY
>TRBJ2-4|TRBV28
ASSTPTIDLAGAKNIQY
>TRBJ2-3|TRBV5-1
ASSLNPGGLSDTQY
>TRBJ1-2|TRBV7-9
ASSTDRGAYGYT
>TRBJ1-5|TRBV9
ASSEGTLSNQPQH
>TRBJ2-2|TRBV19
ASSVGQFTGELF
>TRBJ1-1|TRBV5-6
ASSQWWTLGGRVNTEAF
>TRBJ1-6|TRBV6-5
ASSYSALAQSPLH
>TRBJ1-5|TRBV19
ASSIRGKVTSQH
>TRBJ1-4|TRBV5-5
ASSLSPRRGGEKLF
>TRBJ2-1|TRBV12-3/TRBV12-4
ASSLVRNEQF
>TRBJ2-1|TRBV7-9
ASSIHRDRVRHEQF